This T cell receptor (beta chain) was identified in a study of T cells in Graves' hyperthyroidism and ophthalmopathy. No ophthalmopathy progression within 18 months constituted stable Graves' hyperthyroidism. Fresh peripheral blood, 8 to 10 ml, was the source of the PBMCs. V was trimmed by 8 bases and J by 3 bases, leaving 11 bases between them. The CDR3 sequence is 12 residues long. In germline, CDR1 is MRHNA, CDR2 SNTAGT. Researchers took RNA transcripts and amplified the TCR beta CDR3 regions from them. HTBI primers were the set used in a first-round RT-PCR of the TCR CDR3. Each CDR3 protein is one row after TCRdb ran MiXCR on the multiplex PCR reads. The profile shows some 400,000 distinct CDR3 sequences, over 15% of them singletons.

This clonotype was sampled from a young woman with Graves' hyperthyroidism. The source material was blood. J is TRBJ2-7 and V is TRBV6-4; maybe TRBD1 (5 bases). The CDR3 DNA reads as TGTGCCAGCGGGCTAGGGGTCTACGAGCAGTACTTC. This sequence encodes CASGLGVYEQYF.